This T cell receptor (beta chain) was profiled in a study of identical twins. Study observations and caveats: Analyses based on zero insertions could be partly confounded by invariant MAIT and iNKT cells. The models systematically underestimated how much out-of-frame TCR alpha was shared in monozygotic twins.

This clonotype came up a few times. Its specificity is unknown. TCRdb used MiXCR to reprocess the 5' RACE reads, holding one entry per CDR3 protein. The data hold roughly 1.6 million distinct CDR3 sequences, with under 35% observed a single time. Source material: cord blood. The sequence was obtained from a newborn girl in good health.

This chain's CDR3 is CASSYRDRGNEQFF. The CDR3 bases are TGTGCCAGCAGTTACCGGGACAGGGGCAATGAGCAGTTCTTC. The V gene is TRBV6-6, the J gene TRBJ2-1, with 10 bases lining up with TRBD1. The CDR3 spans 14 residues. Germline V gene data show CDR1 as MNHNY and CDR2 as SVGAGI (reference sequence). With 2 bases clipped from V and 6 bases from J, the junction kept 1 base outside the gene matches.